These 25 T cell receptor beta chains came from one sample sequenced in a study of cytomegalovirus exposure and HLA in healthy donors. The PCR contained 60 Vbeta and 13 Jbeta primers. Assay: immunoSEQ multiplex PCR; the TCRdb copy retains only in-frame clones and omits some. The clone table shows around 48,000 clones, with the ten largest holding about 2%. Sequenced input: PBMCs. The receptors here all came from a female donor in good health and CMV-seronegative.

The chain is built from TRBV29-1 and TRBJ2-4; a weak D match, TRBD2 (6 bases). This CDR3 has 15 amino acids. CDR1 is SQVTM, CDR2 ANQGSEA, per germline. The V gene lost 3 bases and the J gene lost 3 bases, with 15 bases spanning the gap. The CDR3 loop reads CSVDKAGAGKNIQYF. The DNA for the CDR3 is TGCAGCGTTGACAAAGCGGGCGCGGGCAAAAACATTCAGTACTTC.

The CDR3 region is CASSRGRTDTQYF. The CDR3 DNA sequence: TGCGCCAGCAGCCGAGGGCGCACAGATACGCAGTATTTT. This chain joins TRBV5-1 and TRBJ2-3; tentative D call: TRBD2 (5 bases). CDR3 size: 13 residues. With 4 bases removed from V and 1 base from J, the gap between germline ends came to 7 bases. Germline CDR1 is SGHRS and CDR2 is YFSETQ.

The gene calls are TRBV6-5 and TRBJ1-1, with unresolved D. CDR1 is MNHEY, CDR2 SVGAGI, per germline. The V end was cut by 5 bases, the J end by 3 bases, with 10 bases between. The CDR3 sequence is 13 residues long. The CDR3 coding sequence is TGTGCCAGCAGTGGAGAATCATACACTGAAGCTTTCTTT. This gives the protein CASSGESYTEAFF.

The V and J genes are TRBV5-1 and TRBJ2-1, with 8 bases fitting TRBD2. Germline assignment: CDR1 SGHRS and CDR2 YFSETQ. After removal of 5 bases from V and 7 bases from J, the junction contained 8 bases not matched to a gene. This CDR3 region has 14 residues. The CDR3 protein is CASRRSGGHNEQFF. The DNA of the CDR3 is TGCGCCAGCAGAAGGTCGGGGGGGCATAATGAGCAGTTCTTC.

Comments on this clone: The junction and the germline gene differ at one end; a read error may be behind it. This rearrangement joins TRBV2 to TRBJ1-2, with 7 bases that match TRBD1. Germline CDR1 and CDR2: SNHLY and FYNNEI. This CDR3 contains 15 residues. CDR3 protein: CASREDGQGGYGYTF. DNA of the CDR3: TGTGCCAGCAGGGAAGATGGGCAGGGGGGTTATGGCTACACCTTC.

With regard to this clone: At one of its ends the junction is not consistent with the germline gene, which may arise from a read error. This chain links TRBV30 with TRBJ2-1; TRBD2 is a possible D gene (5 bases). Looked up from germline, CDR1 is GTSNPN and CDR2 is SVGIG (reference sequence). This CDR3 region has 14 residues. The CDR3 coding sequence is TGTGCCTGGACCGACTACCTCTCCGACAATGAGCAGTTCTTC. This codes for CAWTDYLSDNEQFF.

This chain links TRBV7-9 with TRBJ2-2; a possible D gene is TRBD2 (5 bases). The CDR3 is 13 amino acids. Trimming shortened V by 5 bases and J by 1 base, and 5 bases separated the two germline ends. In germline, CDR1 is SEHNR, CDR2 FQNEAQ (reference sequence). Here the CDR3 reads CASSAGNTGELFF. The CDR3 DNA is TGTGCCAGCAGCGCGGGGAACACCGGGGAGCTGTTTTTT.

CDR3 sequence reads: CASSIGGAAHEQFF. CDR3 nucleotides: TGTGCCAGTAGTATCGGAGGGGCAGCGCATGAGCAGTTCTTC. The chain couples TRBV19 to TRBJ2-1, with D perhaps matching TRBD2 (6 bases). The CDR3 length is 14 residues. Trimming removed 3 bases at V and 8 bases at J, with 14 bases between. Germline V gives CDR1 LNHDA, CDR2 SQIVND (reference sequence).

The chain couples TRBV7-8 to TRBJ1-1; 7 nucleotides line up with TRBD1. This CDR3 comprises 13 residues. CDR1 is SGHVS, CDR2 FQNEAQ, per germline. The V and J ends lost 3 bases and 5 bases, in that order; junction bases with no gene match: 3. The CDR3 bases are TGTGCCAGCAGCTTCGACAGGGAAACTGAAGCTTTCTTT. It is translated as CASSFDRETEAFF.

The rearrangement joins TRBV5-4 to TRBJ1-1; possibly TRBD1 for D (6 bases). CDR3 length: 15 amino acids. Germline CDR1 reads SGHNT; CDR2 reads YYREEE (reference sequence). V dropped 1 base and J dropped 0 bases, with 10 bases sitting between them. The CDR3: CASSLRRGVNTEAFF. As DNA, the CDR3 is TGTGCCAGCAGCTTGCGCAGGGGTGTGAACACTGAAGCTTTCTTT.

The chain combines TRBV11-3 with TRBJ2-7, with 7 bases aligning to TRBD2. The CDR3 has 15 amino acids. The V gene end was trimmed by 1 base and the J gene end by 3 bases; junction bases not matched to a gene: 6. Germline values: CDR1 SGHNT, CDR2 YENEEA. The CDR3 DNA reads TGTGCCAGCAGCTTAGTTTCGTGGGAGGGCTACGAGCAGTACTTC. This encodes CASSLVSWEGYEQYF.

The chain combines TRBV6-5 with TRBJ2-3; 7 bases agree with TRBD1. Germline lookup yields CDR1 MNHEY and CDR2 SVGAGI. The J segment lost 5 bases and the V segment lost 4 bases, leaving 9 bases of the junction unmatched. This CDR3 spans 15 amino acids. CDR3 DNA: TGTGCCAGCAGTTCAGACAGGGCTGCACAAGATACGCAGTATTTT. It yields the protein CASSSDRAAQDTQYF.

The rearrangement links TRBV9 to TRBJ2-6, with D maybe TRBD1 (5 bases). Germline V lookup: CDR1 SGDLS, CDR2 YYNGEE. Deletions cut 3 bases from V and 0 bases from J, with 10 bases between. This CDR3 is built from 16 residues. CDR3 loop: CASSETALSGANVLTF. The DNA of the CDR3 is TGTGCCAGCAGCGAGACAGCCCTCTCTGGGGCCAACGTCCTGACTTTC.

The chain uses TRBV27 and TRBJ1-1; D is perhaps TRBD1 (5 bases). The CDR3 totals 16 residues. Germline assignment: CDR1 MNHEY and CDR2 SMNVEV (reference sequence). Trimming took off 5 bases at V and 5 bases at J, with 21 bases between the two ends. CDR3 amino acids: CASSPFWGGALTEAFF. CDR3 DNA: TGTGCCAGCAGTCCCTTCTGGGGGGGTGCTTTAACTGAAGCTTTCTTT.

This rearrangement joins TRBV7-9 to TRBJ1-1; D is perhaps TRBD1 (5 bases). This CDR3 is built from 18 residues. Trimming removed 5 bases at V and 1 base at J, with 23 bases between. Germline CDR1 is SEHNR and CDR2 is FQNEAQ (reference sequence). The CDR3 spells CASSRTTNPNGGNTEAFF. In nucleotides, the CDR3 is TGTGCCAGCAGCCGTACCACAAATCCTAACGGGGGGAACACTGAAGCTTTCTTT.

V is TRBV12-5 and J is TRBJ1-1; possibly TRBD1 for D (6 bases). The V gene's germline CDR1 is LGHNT and CDR2 FRNRAP. The CDR3 covers 13 residues. Deletions cut 2 bases from V and 4 bases from J, with 8 bases between. This CDR3 is CASGLTRGTEAFF. The CDR3 DNA sequence: TGTGCTAGTGGTTTGACCAGGGGCACTGAAGCTTTCTTT. The full variable domain, with the rest looked up from reference TRBV12-5 and TRBJ1-1, is DARVTQTPRHKVTEMGQEVTMRCQPILGHNTVFWYRQTMMQGLELLAYFRNRAPLDDSGMPKDRFSAEMPDATLATLKIQPSEPRDSAVYFCASGLTRGTEAFFGQGTRLTVV.

V usage is TRBV7-6 and J usage is TRBJ2-5; perhaps TRBD1 as D (6 bases). V lost 5 bases and J lost 7, with 14 bases in between. The CDR3 has 13 amino acids. Germline CDR1 SGHVS, CDR2 FNYEAQ. The CDR3 DNA reads as TGTGCCAGCAGCGAGCAGGGGACGGGGACCCAGTACTTC. Translated, it gives CASSEQGTGTQYF.

This chain joins TRBV30 and TRBJ1-3; D is unresolved. Germline-derived CDR1 and CDR2 are GTSNPN and SVGIG (reference sequence). V gave up 4 bases and J gave up 4 bases, with 8 bases separating them. This CDR3 has 12 amino acids. The CDR3 nucleotides are TGTGCCTGGAATACTAGAGGAAACACCATATATTTT. Encoded protein: CAWNTRGNTIYF.

CDR3 nucleotide sequence: TGTGCCAGCAGCCCACAGGCGGCAGGGATGAATGGCTACACCTTC. This translates into CASSPQAAGMNGYTF. The chain recombines TRBV7-2 with TRBJ1-2, with a tentative D call TRBD1 (5 bases). The length of the CDR3 is 15 residues. V was clipped by 5 bases and J by 6 bases, with 19 bases between them. The germline CDR1 and CDR2 sequences are SGHTA and FQGNSA.

The CDR3 region is CASSQDTLAGQSYGYTF. CDR3 bases: TGCGCCAGCAGCCAAGATACATTAGCGGGCCAGTCTTATGGCTACACCTTC. The genes are TRBV4-3 and TRBJ1-2, with D uncertain. The CDR3 loop spans 17 amino acids. The germline CDR1 and CDR2 sequences are LGHNA and YSLEER. V shed 0 bases and J shed 5 bases, with 19 bases lying between them.

The V and J genes are TRBV6-1 and TRBJ1-5; TRBD1 matches 9 bases. Germline V gives CDR1 MNHNS, CDR2 SASEGT. J gave up 7 bases and V 2 bases, and 6 bases lay outside the gene matches. CDR3 length: 15 residues. CDR3 in DNA: TGTGCCAGCAGTGAATGGGGACAGGGTAGCCAGCCCCAGCATTTT. It translates to CASSEWGQGSQPQHF.

The rearrangement links TRBV18 to TRBJ1-2; 7 bases fit TRBD1. With 6 bases clipped from V and 7 bases from J, the junction kept 11 bases outside the gene matches. This CDR3 contains 14 residues. CDR1 and CDR2 (germline): KGHSH, LQKENI. The CDR3 loop reads CASSPSTGAGGYTF. As DNA, the CDR3 is TGTGCCAGCTCCCCATCAACAGGGGCTGGTGGCTACACCTTC.

DNA for the CDR3: TGTGCCAGCAGCGTAGGAGAAGAGGATACGCAGTATTTT. It specifies CASSVGEEDTQYF. V is TRBV9 and J is TRBJ2-3; D remains unclear. CDR1 and CDR2 from the germline V gene are SGDLS and YYNGEE. V was shortened by 0 bases and J by 6 bases, with 8 bases between the two germline ends. This CDR3 spans 13 amino acids.

In regard to this clone: At one end the junction does not follow the germline gene, possibly because of a read error. The gene calls are TRBV7-7 and TRBJ2-2; 7 nucleotides agree with TRBD1. This CDR3 contains 15 residues. Germline V gene lookup returns CDR1 SSHAT and CDR2 FNYEAQ (reference sequence). CDR3 region: CASSLGTANTGELFF. As DNA, the CDR3 is TGTGCTAGCAGCCTAGGGACAGCGAACACCGGGGAGCTGTTTTTT.

The CDR3 bases are TGCAGCGTTGAATTTGCCGGTTTCTCCTACGAGCAGTACTTC. Protein sequence: CSVEFAGFSYEQYF. The chain is built from TRBV29-1 and TRBJ2-7; no clear D gene. This CDR3 spans 14 amino acids. Trimming pared 2 bases from V and 0 bases from J, leaving 11 bases between. The germline V gene encodes CDR1 SQVTM and CDR2 ANQGSEA.